These T cell receptor beta chains were read from a single sample in a study of shared clonotypes between healthy human individuals. Generated by immunoSEQ multiplex PCR, the TCRdb table keeps only in-frame clones and is missing some. Counted here are 450,000 to 600,000 clones, roughly 85% occurring once; the ten biggest clones make up 9.5% to 15%. Sequenced input: PBMCs. The receptors stem from a woman aged 35 to 49 in good health. Some clones in this sample may be carry-over from other donors' samples. The CDR3 runs from the conserved cysteine through the conserved F or W. D genes are given only for firm matches. Clone sizes are given selectively: once, few, many, or a class where the clone is expanded.

cdr3_aa	cdr3_nt	d_call	clone_size	j_call	v_call
CASSLSYGQQTEAFF	TGTGCCAGCAGTTTATCGTATGGGCAGCAAACTGAAGCTTTCTTT	-	-	TRBJ1-1	TRBV27
CASRPTSAGETQYF	TGCGCCAGCCGGCCGACTAGCGCGGGCGAGACCCAGTACTTC	TRBD2	-	TRBJ2-5	TRBV5-1
CASSPRAGELFF	TGTGCCAGCAGCCCTCGGGCCGGGGAGCTGTTTTTT	-	-	TRBJ2-2	TRBV7-2
CASSESGQGREQYF	TGCGCCAGCAGTGAGTCGGGACAGGGGCGCGAGCAGTACTTC	TRBD1	-	TRBJ2-7	TRBV10-2
CASSLQTSGDTDTQYF	TGTGCCAGCAGCTTGCAGACTAGCGGGGACACAGATACGCAGTATTTT	TRBD2	-	TRBJ2-3	TRBV7-9
CASSQDRGETQYF	TGCGCCAGCAGCCAAGACAGGGGAGAGACCCAGTACTTC	-	once	TRBJ2-5	TRBV4-3
CASSLYLGWETQYF	TGTGCCAGCAGCTTGTATCTGGGCTGGGAGACCCAGTACTTC	-	-	TRBJ2-5	TRBV5-5
CAISESIVTGGTEAFF	TGTGCCATCAGTGAGTCGATTGTTACAGGGGGCACTGAAGCTTTCTTT	TRBD1	once	TRBJ1-1	TRBV10-3
CASSPNPDTQETQYF	TGTGCCAGCAGCCCAAATCCGGACACCCAAGAGACCCAGTACTTC	-	-	TRBJ2-5	TRBV11-3
CASSTAGQGSFEQYF	TGTGCCAGCAGCACTGCCGGACAGGGGAGTTTCGAGCAGTACTTC	TRBD1	-	TRBJ2-7	TRBV5-6
CASSLTSGIRETQYF	TGTGCCAGCAGTCTCACTAGCGGGATCCGGGAGACCCAGTACTTC	TRBD2	-	TRBJ2-5	TRBV28
CASRSFRGHGNQPQHF	TGCGCCAGCAGATCCTTCAGGGGGCATGGCAATCAGCCCCAGCATTTT	TRBD1	-	TRBJ1-5	TRBV10-1
CSDRGLSLGQPQHF	TGCAGCGATAGGGGGCTCAGTTTAGGTCAGCCCCAGCATTTT	TRBD1	many	TRBJ1-5	TRBV29-1
CASSLSRGANYGYTF	TGTGCCAGCAGTTTATCCAGGGGGGCGAACTATGGCTACACCTTC	TRBD1	few	TRBJ1-2	TRBV27
CASSERKVEGEKLFF	TGTGCCAGCAGTGAAAGAAAGGTGGAGGGTGAAAAACTGTTTTTT	-	-	TRBJ1-4	TRBV6-1
CASSWGLAGGVYEQYF	TGTGCCAGCAGTTGGGGACTAGCGGGAGGGGTTTACGAGCAGTACTTC	TRBD2	-	TRBJ2-7	TRBV6-5
CAWAPGNTEAFF	TGTGCCTGGGCCCCGGGGAACACTGAAGCTTTCTTT	-	many	TRBJ1-1	TRBV30
CASSQVPSGELFF	TGCGCCAGCAGCCAGGTTCCGTCCGGGGAGCTGTTTTTT	-	few	TRBJ2-2	TRBV5-1
CASSSLGRGGPSNQPQHF	TGTGCCAGCAGTTCCCTGGGTAGGGGAGGGCCTAGCAATCAGCCCCAGCATTTT	-	-	TRBJ1-5	TRBV27
CASSEGTAYGYTF	TGTGCCAGCAGTGAAGGGACAGCTTATGGCTACACCTTC	-	-	TRBJ1-2	TRBV2
CATSRGVESYGYTF	TGTGCCACCAGCAGGGGAGTTGAAAGCTATGGCTACACCTTC	-	-	TRBJ1-2	TRBV15
CASSPVYEQYF	TGTGCCAGCAGTCCGGTCTACGAGCAGTACTTC	-	-	TRBJ2-7	TRBV2
CAISESAVNEAFF	TGTGCCATCAGTGAGTCCGCGGTGAATGAAGCTTTCTTT	-	few	TRBJ1-1	TRBV10-3
CSATAKETQYF	TGCAGTGCTACAGCTAAAGAGACCCAGTACTTC	-	-	TRBJ2-5	TRBV20-1
CASSLGAYRDWTYEQYF	TGTGCCAGCAGCTTGGGTGCTTACCGGGACTGGACCTACGAGCAGTACTTC	-	-	TRBJ2-7	TRBV5-6